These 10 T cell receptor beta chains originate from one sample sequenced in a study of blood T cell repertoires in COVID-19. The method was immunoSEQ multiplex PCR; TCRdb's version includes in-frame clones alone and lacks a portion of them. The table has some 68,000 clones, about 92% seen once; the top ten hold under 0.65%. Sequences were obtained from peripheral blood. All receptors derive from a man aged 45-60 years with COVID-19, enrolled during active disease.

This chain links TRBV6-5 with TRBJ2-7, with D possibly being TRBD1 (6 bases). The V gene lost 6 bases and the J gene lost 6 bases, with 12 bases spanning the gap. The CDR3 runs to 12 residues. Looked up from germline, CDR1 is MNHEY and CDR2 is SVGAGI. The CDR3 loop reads CASRRTRGEQYF. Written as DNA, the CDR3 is TGTGCCAGCAGGCGGACCAGGGGCGAGCAGTACTTC.

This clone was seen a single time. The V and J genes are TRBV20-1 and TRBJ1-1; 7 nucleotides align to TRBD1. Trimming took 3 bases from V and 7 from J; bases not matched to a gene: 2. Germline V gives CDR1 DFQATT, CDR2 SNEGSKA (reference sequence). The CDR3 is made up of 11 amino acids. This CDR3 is CSASRQGEAFF. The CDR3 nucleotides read TGCAGTGCTAGTCGACAGGGTGAAGCTTTCTTT.

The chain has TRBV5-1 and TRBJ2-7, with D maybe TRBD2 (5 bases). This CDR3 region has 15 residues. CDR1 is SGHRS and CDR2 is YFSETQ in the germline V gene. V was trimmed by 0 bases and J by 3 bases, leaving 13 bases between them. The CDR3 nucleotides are TGCGCCAGCAGCTTGGTCCGGGAAATGGACTACGAGCAGTACTTC. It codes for CASSLVREMDYEQYF. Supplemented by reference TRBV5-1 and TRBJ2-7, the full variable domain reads KAGVTQTPRYLIKTRGQQVTLSCSPISGHRSVSWYQQTPGQGLQFLFEYFSETQRNKGNFPGRFSGRQFSNSRSEMNVSTLELGDSALYLCASSLVREMDYEQYFGPGTRLTVT.

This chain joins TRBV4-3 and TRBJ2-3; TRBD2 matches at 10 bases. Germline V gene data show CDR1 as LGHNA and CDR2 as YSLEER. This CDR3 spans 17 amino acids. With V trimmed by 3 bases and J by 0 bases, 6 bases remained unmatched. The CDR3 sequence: CASSHGLADPSTDTQYF. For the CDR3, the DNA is TGCGCCAGCAGCCACGGACTAGCGGACCCTAGCACAGATACGCAGTATTTT.

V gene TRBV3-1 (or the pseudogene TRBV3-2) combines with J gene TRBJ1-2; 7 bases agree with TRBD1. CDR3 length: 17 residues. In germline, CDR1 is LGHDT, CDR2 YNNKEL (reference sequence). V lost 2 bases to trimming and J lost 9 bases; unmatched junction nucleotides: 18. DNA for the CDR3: TGTGCCAGCAGCCAACCCAAACCGGGACAGCCGACTATAAGCTACACCTTC. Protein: CASSQPKPGQPTISYTF.

CDR3 residues: CSSIGPANTEAFF. The CDR3 DNA reads as TGCAGCTCAATCGGTCCCGCGAACACTGAAGCTTTCTTT. The genes are TRBV29-1 and TRBJ1-1; D remains ambiguous. V lost 8 bases to trimming and J lost 1 base, with 14 bases between them. The CDR3 totals 13 residues. Germline CDR1 is SQVTM and CDR2 is ANQGSEA.

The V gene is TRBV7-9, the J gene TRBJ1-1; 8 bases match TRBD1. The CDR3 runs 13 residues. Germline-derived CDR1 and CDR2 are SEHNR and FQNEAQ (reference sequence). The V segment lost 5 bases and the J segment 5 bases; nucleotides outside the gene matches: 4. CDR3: CASSPNRGTEAFF. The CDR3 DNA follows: TGTGCCAGCAGCCCCAACAGGGGGACTGAAGCTTTCTTT.

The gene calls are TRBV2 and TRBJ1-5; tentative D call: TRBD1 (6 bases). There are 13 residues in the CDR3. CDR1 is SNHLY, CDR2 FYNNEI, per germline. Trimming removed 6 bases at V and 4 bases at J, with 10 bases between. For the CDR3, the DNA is TGTGCCAGCAGCGGACAGTTAAATCAGCCCCAGCATTTT. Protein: CASSGQLNQPQHF.

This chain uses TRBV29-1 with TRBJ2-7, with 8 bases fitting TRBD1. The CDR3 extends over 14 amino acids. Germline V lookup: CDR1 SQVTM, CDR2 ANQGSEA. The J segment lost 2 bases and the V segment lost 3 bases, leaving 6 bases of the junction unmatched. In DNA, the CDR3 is TGCAGCGTTGAGCGTAGACAGGGGACCTACGAGCAGTACTTC. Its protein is CSVERRQGTYEQYF.

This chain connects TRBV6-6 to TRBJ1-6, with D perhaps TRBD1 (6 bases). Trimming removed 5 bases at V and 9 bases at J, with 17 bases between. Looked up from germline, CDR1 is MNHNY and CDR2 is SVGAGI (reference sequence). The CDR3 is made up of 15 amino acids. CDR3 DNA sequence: TGTGCCAGCAGTGACAACAGGGCTCGCGGTTCACCCCTCCACTTT. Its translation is CASSDNRARGSPLHF.